The rows below give T cell receptor beta chains drawn from one sample of a study of OX40 agonist ivuxolimab in advanced cancers. Libraries were prepared by immunoSEQ multiplex PCR; TCRdb keeps only in-frame clonotypes and omits some of them. Counted here are roughly 17,000 clones, roughly 74% occurring once; the ten biggest clones make up roughly 15%. The source material was CD4+ or CD8+ T cells sorted from blood, sampled in a trial of the OX40 agonist ivuxolimab. Receptors were obtained from an adult with an advanced solid tumor such as melanoma, head and neck, liver or kidney cancer. Both conserved end residues are part of each CDR3. The D gene is left open where the match is weak. The listing skips clone size in some rows; elsewhere it reads once, few, many or a size class.

j_gene: TRBJ2-7; v_gene: TRBV6-6; d_gene: NA; abundance: NA; CDR3aa: CASSTGYHEQYF; CDR3nt: TGTGCCAGCAGTACAGGGTACCACGAGCAGTACTTC
j_gene: TRBJ1-1; v_gene: TRBV27; d_gene: NA; abundance: NA; CDR3aa: CASSLGQFHTEAFF; CDR3nt: TGTGCCAGCAGTTTAGGTCAGTTCCACACTGAAGCTTTCTTT
j_gene: TRBJ1-1; v_gene: TRBV4-3; d_gene: NA; abundance: NA; CDR3aa: CASSQVPWDTEAFF; CDR3nt: TGCGCCAGCAGCCAAGTTCCGTGGGATACTGAAGCTTTCTTT
j_gene: TRBJ2-7; v_gene: TRBV6-1; d_gene: NA; abundance: NA; CDR3aa: CASSPGSANDYGQYF; CDR3nt: TGTGCCAGCAGTCCGGGTTCTGCGAATGACTACGGGCAGTACTTC
j_gene: TRBJ2-3; v_gene: TRBV29-1; d_gene: NA; abundance: NA; CDR3aa: CSVERENTDTQYF; CDR3nt: TGCAGCGTTGAAAGGGAGAACACAGATACGCAGTATTTT
j_gene: TRBJ2-1; v_gene: TRBV18; d_gene: NA; abundance: NA; CDR3aa: CASSPVWGRDEQFF; CDR3nt: TGTGCCAGCTCACCTGTTTGGGGTCGGGATGAGCAGTTCTTC
j_gene: TRBJ1-2; v_gene: TRBV7-1; d_gene: NA; abundance: NA; CDR3aa: CASSLNRVSGYTF; CDR3nt: TGTGCCAGCAGCTTAAACAGGGTCAGTGGCTACACCTTC
j_gene: TRBJ2-7; v_gene: TRBV5-6; d_gene: TRBD2; abundance: NA; CDR3aa: CASSLAGWAYEQYF; CDR3nt: TGTGCCAGCAGTTTAGCGGGGTGGGCCTACGAGCAGTACTTC
j_gene: TRBJ2-5; v_gene: TRBV11-3; d_gene: TRBD2; abundance: NA; CDR3aa: CASSPRAGAKETQYF; CDR3nt: TGTGCCAGCAGCCCGAGAGCGGGGGCAAAGGAGACCCAGTACTTC
j_gene: TRBJ1-2; v_gene: TRBV6-5; d_gene: TRBD1; abundance: NA; CDR3aa: CASKGQGNYGYTF; CDR3nt: TGTGCCAGCAAGGGACAGGGAAACTATGGCTACACCTTC
j_gene: TRBJ1-4; v_gene: TRBV19; d_gene: NA; abundance: NA; CDR3aa: CASSRARGVEEEKLFF; CDR3nt: TGTGCCAGTAGTCGGGCCCGTGGGGTAGAAGAAGAAAAACTGTTTTTT
j_gene: TRBJ1-1; v_gene: TRBV28; d_gene: TRBD1; abundance: NA; CDR3aa: CASRGQGAEAFF; CDR3nt: TGTGCCAGCAGGGGACAGGGGGCTGAAGCTTTCTTT
j_gene: TRBJ2-5; v_gene: TRBV5-6; d_gene: NA; abundance: NA; CDR3aa: CASSFRGRSQETQYF; CDR3nt: TGTGCCAGCAGCTTTAGGGGCAGGTCCCAAGAGACCCAGTACTTC
j_gene: TRBJ2-1; v_gene: TRBV7-2; d_gene: TRBD2; abundance: NA; CDR3aa: CASSPLFSGTSGTREQFF; CDR3nt: TGTGCCAGCAGCCCTTTATTCTCCGGGACTAGCGGCACCCGTGAGCAGTTCTTC
j_gene: TRBJ1-2; v_gene: TRBV5-8; d_gene: TRBD1; abundance: NA; CDR3aa: CASSRDRLTRNYGYTF; CDR3nt: TGTGCCAGCAGTCGGGACAGACTGACGCGAAACTATGGCTACACCTTC
j_gene: TRBJ2-2; v_gene: TRBV10-1; d_gene: NA; abundance: few; CDR3aa: CASSEIYKTGELFF; CDR3nt: TGCGCCAGCAGTGAGATCTATAAAACCGGGGAGCTGTTTTTT
j_gene: TRBJ2-5; v_gene: TRBV9; d_gene: NA; abundance: NA; CDR3aa: CASSAGTLETQYF; CDR3nt: TGTGCCAGCAGCGCCGGGACTTTGGAGACCCAGTACTTC
j_gene: TRBJ1-1; v_gene: TRBV18; d_gene: NA; abundance: NA; CDR3aa: CASSPGRNTEAFF; CDR3nt: TGTGCCAGCTCACCCGGCAGGAACACTGAAGCTTTCTTT
j_gene: TRBJ2-7; v_gene: TRBV7-9; d_gene: NA; abundance: few; CDR3aa: CASSSQNRAGEQYF; CDR3nt: TGTGCCAGCAGCTCTCAAAACAGGGCCGGCGAGCAGTACTTC
j_gene: TRBJ2-1; v_gene: TRBV7-2; d_gene: NA; abundance: NA; CDR3aa: CASLNSLTSYNEQFF; CDR3nt: TGTGCCAGCCTAAATTCCTTAACCTCCTACAATGAGCAGTTCTTC
j_gene: TRBJ1-1; v_gene: TRBV9; d_gene: NA; abundance: NA; CDR3aa: CASSVDGGPSTEAFF; CDR3nt: TGTGCCAGCAGCGTAGACGGGGGGCCGAGCACTGAAGCTTTCTTT
j_gene: TRBJ2-3; v_gene: TRBV4-3; d_gene: NA; abundance: NA; CDR3aa: CASSQEGKVVDTQYF; CDR3nt: TGCGCCAGCAGCCAAGAGGGGAAAGTGGTGGATACGCAGTATTTT
j_gene: TRBJ1-2; v_gene: TRBV11-2; d_gene: NA; abundance: NA; CDR3aa: CASTRTTETYGYTF; CDR3nt: TGTGCCAGCACCCGGACAACAGAAACCTATGGCTACACCTTC